The 15 T cell receptor beta chains below all came from one sample that was sequenced in a study of blood T cell repertoires in COVID-19. Generated by immunoSEQ multiplex PCR, the TCRdb table keeps only in-frame clones and is missing some. In the table there are 200,000 or so clones, 80% to 85% of which are singletons. The sample was peripheral blood. The source of these receptors is a woman aged 80 or over with COVID-19, enrolled during active disease.

This chain links TRBV10-1 with TRBJ2-1, with 7 bases aligning to TRBD1. V lost 0 bases to trimming and J lost 8 bases; unmatched junction nucleotides: 13. Germline-derived CDR1 and CDR2 are WNHNN and SYGVQD (reference sequence). The CDR3 is 17 amino acids. The chain's CDR3 is CASSESRRQGTRDEQFF. As DNA, the CDR3 is TGCGCCAGCAGTGAGTCTAGGAGACAGGGAACTCGGGATGAGCAGTTCTTC.

The V call is TRBV2, the J call TRBJ1-5, with TRBD1 matching 8 bases. This CDR3 contains 18 residues. CDR1 is SNHLY, CDR2 FYNNEI, per germline. J gave up 2 bases and V 5 bases, and 14 bases lay outside the gene matches. CDR3 nucleotide sequence: TGTGCCAGCAGTCGAAGGGGGATGACAGGGGCGCGCAATCAGCCCCAGCATTTT. It translates to CASSRRGMTGARNQPQHF.

The chain joins TRBV27 to TRBJ1-1; D is perhaps TRBD1 (5 bases). CDR3 size: 14 residues. Trimming shortened V by 0 bases and J by 3 bases, and 8 bases separated the two germline ends. Germline V gene data show CDR1 as MNHEY and CDR2 as SMNVEV (reference sequence). Here the CDR3 DNA reads TGTGCCAGCAGTTTATCGGTCAGGGACACTGAAGCTTTCTTT. Residues: CASSLSVRDTEAFF.

This chain joins TRBV5-6 and TRBJ2-6; tentative D call: TRBD1 (6 bases). Germline lookup yields CDR1 SGHDT and CDR2 YYEEEE. V lost 4 bases, J lost 7 bases, and 9 bases lay in between. The CDR3 runs to 13 residues. The CDR3 DNA reads as TGTGCCAGCAGCCAGGGACAAGCCAACGTCCTGACTTTC. Its protein is CASSQGQANVLTF. The whole variable domain, remainder taken from reference TRBV5-6 and TRBJ2-6, is DAGVTQSPTHLIKTRGQQVTLRCSPKSGHDTVSWYQQALGQGPQFIFQYYEEEERQRGNFPDRFSGHQFPNYSSELNVNALLLGDSALYLCASSQGQANVLTFGAGSRLTVL.

This chain joins TRBV9 and TRBJ2-1; TRBD2 aligns across 10 bases. The CDR3 loop spans 15 amino acids. Germline CDR1 reads SGDLS; CDR2 reads YYNGEE. The ends lost 6 bases at V and 1 base at J; junction bases unmatched: 4. This CDR3 reads CASTTSGASYNEQFF. DNA of the CDR3: TGTGCCAGCACCACTAGCGGGGCTTCCTACAATGAGCAGTTCTTC.

The chain uses TRBV28 and TRBJ1-6, with 7 bases identical to TRBD1. The junction had 17 bases not matched to a gene; V was cut back by 6 bases and J by 15 bases. Germline CDR1 reads MDHEN; CDR2 reads SYDVKM. This CDR3 contains 15 residues. CDR3 in amino acids: CASSVPVNRGGHLHF. CDR3 nucleotides: TGTGCCAGCAGCGTTCCCGTGAACAGGGGCGGACACCTCCACTTT.

This chain uses TRBV27 with TRBJ2-1; the match to TRBD2 covers 11 bases. In germline, CDR1 is MNHEY, CDR2 SMNVEV (reference sequence). The CDR3 has 16 amino acids. Unmatched junction bases numbered 6, after V lost 1 base and J lost 7 bases. CDR3 in DNA: TGTGCCAGCAGTTTATTTTCTAGCGGGGGGCGGAATGAGCAGTTCTTC. Translating gives CASSLFSSGGRNEQFF.

The chain combines TRBV14 with TRBJ2-1; 9 nucleotides align to TRBD2. Germline V gives CDR1 SGHDN, CDR2 FVKESK. Germline trimming cut 0 bases from V and 8 bases from J; bases unmatched to any gene: 8. The CDR3 is 16 residues long. CDR3 loop: CASSQDGGGAVDEQFF. Written as DNA, the CDR3 is TGTGCCAGCAGCCAAGATGGCGGGGGGGCTGTAGATGAGCAGTTCTTC.

The chain links TRBV7-6 to TRBJ2-3; the D gene is possibly TRBD2 (6 bases). The CDR3 extends over 16 amino acids. V lost 2 bases, J lost 6 bases, and 18 bases lay in between. Germline CDR1 reads SGHVS; CDR2 reads FNYEAQ. The CDR3 loop is CASSLSLGLSGDTQYF. The CDR3, as DNA: TGTGCCAGCAGCTTATCTCTAGGACTATCGGGGGATACGCAGTATTTT.

The gene calls are TRBV3-1 (or the pseudogene TRBV3-2) and TRBJ1-2; a weak D match, TRBD1 (5 bases). This CDR3 contains 12 residues. Germline V CDR1 and CDR2: LGHDT, YNNKEL (reference sequence). V was trimmed by 2 bases and J by 5 bases, leaving 6 bases between them. In nucleotides, the CDR3 is TGTGCCAGCAGCCAACAGGGATATGGCTACACCTTC. Protein product: CASSQQGYGYTF.

Only one count was recorded for this clone. The chain couples TRBV25-1 to TRBJ1-4; 11 bases align to TRBD1. CDR3 length: 15 amino acids. Losses at the gene ends were 2 bases for V and 6 bases for J; bases not matched to a gene: 2. Germline V gene data show CDR1 as MGHDK and CDR2 as SYGVNS. CDR3: CASSEPGQGDEKLFF. The CDR3 DNA sequence: TGTGCCAGCAGTGAACCGGGACAGGGGGATGAAAAACTGTTTTTT.

In its sample, this clone was seen a few times. The chain joins TRBV6-5 to TRBJ2-7, with D perhaps matching TRBD2 (5 bases). Trimming stripped 4 bases from V and 4 bases from J, with 11 bases between. The CDR3 spans 13 residues. Germline values: CDR1 MNHEY, CDR2 SVGAGI. The CDR3 DNA is TGTGCCAGCAGTTGGGAGAGTGGTTACGAGCAGTACGTC. The encoded protein is CASSWESGYEQYV.

The chain has TRBV24-1 and TRBJ1-2; the D is unclear. V was pared by 1 base and J by 2 bases, with 7 bases between. CDR1 KGHDR and CDR2 SFDVKD come from the germline V gene. The CDR3 is 14 amino acids. CDR3 sequence reads: CATSDFSRNYGYTF. The CDR3 coding sequence is TGTGCCACCAGTGATTTTTCCAGAAACTATGGCTACACCTTC.

V gene TRBV19 combines with J gene TRBJ1-1, with 10 bases aligning to TRBD1. The ends lost 6 bases at V and 7 bases at J; junction bases unmatched: 8. Germline assignment: CDR1 LNHDA and CDR2 SQIVND (reference sequence). This CDR3 spans 14 amino acids. The CDR3 sequence: CASSRDRGMGEAFF. CDR3 nucleotides: TGTGCCAGTAGCCGGGACAGGGGTATGGGTGAAGCTTTCTTT.

CDR3 sequence (DNA): TGTGCCAGCAGCCAGCTCCTTGACGGGGGAGAGACCCAGTACTTC. It translates to CASSQLLDGGETQYF. The chain employs TRBV4-2 and TRBJ2-5; TRBD2 is a possible D gene (6 bases). Germline assignment: CDR1 LGHNA and CDR2 YNFKEQ. The ends were cut back, 3 bases at V and 4 bases at J, with 15 bases in the middle. The CDR3 totals 15 residues.